The present entry profiles one TCR beta chain with its context. What it binds is not known. CDR1 and CDR2 from the germline V gene are MNHEY and SVGEGT. With 8 bases clipped from V and 4 bases from J, the junction kept 15 bases outside the gene matches. This CDR3 comprises 16 residues. This entry is derived from a study of T cell repertoires in cytomegalovirus infection. Study context: From public TCR beta signatures came an indication of both CMV infection and matching HLA type. Study-wide findings and caveats: CMV-specific TCR beta clonotypes restricted by HLA-C dominated the ex vivo response. Accumulated public TCR beta family frequency recognized individuals carrying CMV together with the relevant HLA.

MiXCR was run by TCRdb on the reads, yielding one entry per CDR3 protein. The sample records approximately 400,000 distinct CDR3 sequences, approximately 31% being singletons. The sample taken for sequencing was PBMCs. The source is a human donor in good health (CMV status not recorded). Some clones in this sample may be carry-over from other donors' samples. The rearrangement joins TRBV6-2 or TRBV6-3 to TRBJ2-5; 8 nucleotides agree with TRBD1. The CDR3 region is CASLLGQGLRGETQYF. The CDR3 DNA reads TGTGCCAGCCTCCTCGGACAGGGCCTTCGGGGAGAGACCCAGTACTTC.